This T cell receptor beta chain was retrieved from a study of human thymus T cells (dated by TCRdb to about 2020). General notes on the study: TCR alpha and beta repertoires from about 8 infant thymus samples and a few related peripheral blood samples were characterized in the study. The cohort included 5 or 6 male and two female infants, with donor ages spanning 7 to 244 days.

Thymus tissue was collected as surgical resects that were removed during corrective cardiac surgery. The donors were immunologically healthy infants in Finland who had open corrective cardiac surgery for congenital heart defects. Thymocytes were freed from the tissue by mechanical means and kept at -70 degrees C as pellets of roughly 9.5-31 million cells. A QIAsymphony instrument was used to extract genomic DNA from the frozen cell pellets. Details on this clone: Its recognized antigen is unknown. Base-call qualities are not available, and no considerably larger clone is one nucleotide away.

TCRB and TCRAD loci were amplified from a standardized quantity of quality-controlled genomic DNA using the immunoSEQ multiplex PCR assay. The amplicons spanned the V(D)J region and were long enough to cover the CDR3 and allow V and J genes to be identified. The amplicons were sequenced on an Illumina platform via the commercial immunoSEQ service. On the study's bioinformatics: Primer bias and sequencing errors were corrected as previously described, and TCRAD and TCRB were defined on the basis of the IMGT database. The repertoires were analysed using immunoSEQ Analyzer 3.0 and VDJTools for basic statistics, V/J segment usage, diversity estimates, rarefaction and pairwise overlap. Diversity was estimated using the Chao1, ChaoE, Efron-Thisted, Shannon and inverse Simpson indices, and was also estimated on datasets down-sampled to the size of the smallest sample. Repertoire overlap used strict matching of CDR3 nucleotide sequence, V gene and J gene, with Jaccard-based multidimensional scaling clustering. This is the immuneACCESS table as TCRdb keeps it, with only in-frame sequences that have V and J called. A part of the clones is gone; compared with another copy, unresolved V genes explain less than half, and the rest is unexplained. V and J calls and clone size are those listed in that table; D and trimming were worked out from the DNA. The table for this sample lists 100,000 to 150,000 clones; around 94% of them were counted only once. The ten most abundant clones make up around 0.025% of the sample.

V is pared back by 7 bases and J by 6 bases, with 18 bases lying between the germline termini. CDR3 length: 15 amino acids, cysteine to phenylalanine. Of all the DNA, just the CDR3 is kept, 45 bases in frame from base 1. According to the germline V gene, CDR1 reads LGHNA and CDR2 reads YSLEER. What the study reported, not specific to this receptor: Usage of V and J gene segments appeared to be biased in both the thymic and the peripheral blood repertoires. According to the related research, thymic TCR repertoires were highly overlapping among unrelated individuals. Thymus samples yielded on average around 810,000 unique TCRB clonotypes, compared with 80,000 to 85,000 from blood samples.

This chain is built from TRBV4-3 and TRBJ2-2, with the identity of the D gene unclear. This sequence originates from a boy in the first two years of life with a congenital heart defect but otherwise immunologically healthy. The sample comprised thymus tissue. DNA sequence: TGCGCCAGCACAGTAGCTAATATCCCCCCCGGGGAGCTGTTTTTT. Its translation is CASTVANIPPGELFF.